The rows below give T cell receptor beta chains drawn from one sample of a study of cytomegalovirus exposure and HLA in healthy donors. Sequencing was performed with immunoSEQ multiplex PCR; in TCRdb, only in-frame clones are kept and a portion is missing. In the table there are roughly 140,000 clones, approximately 80% of which are singletons. Sequenced material: PBMCs. All receptors derive from a woman in her forties in good health and CMV-seropositive. CDR3s include the opening cysteine and the closing phenylalanine or tryptophan. A D gene is named only where the DNA matches it firmly. Clone size is shown for a subset of rows, as once, few, many or a class of expanded clone.

abundance	v_gene	d_gene	j_gene	CDR3aa	CDR3nt
.	TRBV28	.	TRBJ1-4	CASSYPGSTNEKLFF	TGTGCCAGCAGCTACCCAGGGTCAACTAATGAAAAACTGTTTTTT
.	TRBV7-8	TRBD1	TRBJ2-7	CASSLETGRYEQYF	TGTGCCAGCAGCTTAGAGACAGGGCGGTACGAGCAGTACTTC
.	TRBV28	.	TRBJ1-2	CASSSTKMGYTF	TGTGCCAGCAGTTCAACTAAAATGGGCTACACCTTC
few	TRBV6-6	TRBD1	TRBJ2-7	CASSYQDRDYEQYF	TGTGCCAGCAGTTACCAGGACAGGGACTACGAGCAGTACTTC
.	TRBV10-1	.	TRBJ2-1	CASSEQAVGNEQFF	TGCGCCAGCAGTGAACAAGCCGTCGGGAATGAGCAGTTCTTC
.	TRBV7-9	.	TRBJ2-3	CASSPPRGTDTQYF	TGTGCCAGCAGTCCCCCCCGGGGCACAGATACGCAGTATTTT
few	TRBV28	.	TRBJ2-4	CASSLMGLAKNIQYF	TGTGCCAGCAGTTTAATGGGACTAGCCAAAAACATTCAGTACTTC
.	TRBV28	TRBD1	TRBJ2-7	CASSPSMGQDSYEQYF	TGTGCCAGCAGCCCCTCTATGGGACAGGACTCCTACGAGCAGTACTTC
.	TRBV7-9	.	TRBJ1-3	CATRSGGSGNTIYF	TGTGCCACTCGGAGCGGGGGCTCTGGAAACACCATATATTTT
.	TRBV4-3	.	TRBJ1-4	CASSLSGEKLFF	TGCGCCAGCAGCCTGTCCGGTGAAAAACTGTTTTTT
.	TRBV2	TRBD1	TRBJ2-7	CASSERGDRVNEQYF	TGTGCCAGCAGTGAAAGGGGGGACAGGGTCAACGAGCAGTACTTC
.	TRBV7-3	.	TRBJ1-1	CASSPRRQMNTEAFF	TGTGCCAGCAGCCCAAGACGACAGATGAACACTGAAGCTTTCTTT
.	TRBV5-1	.	TRBJ2-7	CASSRDSQGSYEQYF	TGCGCCAGCAGCCGGGACTCTCAGGGCTCCTACGAGCAGTACTTC
.	TRBV27	.	TRBJ2-7	CASSSSGWGEQYF	TGTGCCAGCAGTTCCTCAGGGTGGGGCGAGCAGTACTTC
.	TRBV7-8	.	TRBJ1-6	CASSSVGGESPLHF	TGTGCCAGCAGCTCGGTGGGTGGAGAATCACCCCTCCACTTT
once	TRBV28	TRBD2	TRBJ2-3	CASSRPSSGGLDTQYF	TGTGCCAGCAGTCGACCTTCTAGCGGGGGGTTAGATACGCAGTATTTT
.	TRBV7-6	TRBD2	TRBJ2-5	CASSLGSGRALGETQYF	TGTGCCAGCAGCCTTGGGAGCGGGAGGGCCCTGGGAGAGACCCAGTACTTC
.	TRBV14	TRBD1	TRBJ2-5	CASSQVRDRMLQETQYF	TGTGCCAGCAGCCAAGTGCGGGACAGGATGTTACAAGAGACCCAGTACTTC
.	TRBV27	.	TRBJ2-6	CASSSLRKQGHGANVLTF	TGTGCCAGCAGTTCACTTCGGAAACAGGGTCACGGGGCCAACGTCCTGACTTTC
once	TRBV7-9	TRBD2	TRBJ2-1	CASSRGLAGGPTNEQFF	TGTGCCAGCAGCCGCGGACTAGCGGGAGGGCCTACCAATGAGCAGTTCTTC
.	TRBV28	TRBD2	TRBJ2-3	CASSLGSGMDTQYF	TGTGCCAGCAGTTTAGGAAGCGGGATGGATACGCAGTATTTT
.	TRBV6-6	.	TRBJ1-4	CASRYRPTNEKLFF	TGTGCCAGCAGGTATCGTCCAACTAATGAAAAACTGTTTTTT
.	TRBV5-6	.	TRBJ2-7	CASSLTVSYEQYF	TGTGCCAGCAGCTTGACAGTCTCCTACGAGCAGTACTTC
.	TRBV2	TRBD2	TRBJ2-1	CASSELLIAGVAAEQFF	TGTGCCAGCAGCGAGCTTTTGATAGCGGGAGTCGCGGCCGAGCAGTTCTTC
.	TRBV5-6	.	TRBJ1-6	CASSEGVTPLHF	TGTGCCAGCAGCGAAGGGGTAACACCCCTCCACTTT
.	TRBV25-1	TRBD1	TRBJ2-1	CASSDRGQEAEQFF	TGTGCCAGCAGCGACAGGGGACAAGAAGCTGAGCAGTTCTTC
.	TRBV6-6	.	TRBJ1-3	CASSYSENSGNTIYF	TGTGCCAGCAGTTACTCAGAGAACTCTGGAAACACCATATATTTT
.	TRBV5-1	.	TRBJ2-3	CASSAEGRFTDTQYF	TGCGCCAGCAGCGCGGAGGGCCGGTTCACAGATACGCAGTATTTT
.	TRBV6-1	TRBD1	TRBJ1-1	CASHRDRVLLEAFF	TGTGCCAGCCACCGGGACAGGGTCCTACTCGAAGCTTTCTTT
.	TRBV5-1	.	TRBJ2-3	CASSLGGTHSTDTQYF	TGCGCCAGCAGCTTGGGTGGGACACACAGCACAGATACGCAGTATTTT
.	TRBV7-8	.	TRBJ2-1	CASSPFGGSSYNEQFF	TGTGCCAGCAGCCCTTTTGGGGGGAGCTCCTACAATGAGCAGTTCTTC
.	TRBV5-4	.	TRBJ2-3	CASSLGGTSTDTQYF	TGTGCCAGCAGCCTGGGTGGTACTAGCACAGATACGCAGTATTTT
few	TRBV30	TRBD2	TRBJ2-1	CAWSGPRGLAGGPTISSYNEQFF	TGTGCCTGGAGTGGACCCCGAGGACTAGCGGGGGGGCCTACAATCAGCTCCTACAATGAGCAGTTCTTC
.	TRBV5-1	.	TRBJ1-2	CASSLDSRYGYTF	TGCGCCAGCAGCTTGGACAGCCGCTATGGCTACACCTTC
.	TRBV5-6	.	TRBJ1-1	CASNSLRTANTEAFF	TGTGCCAGCAACTCACTCCGGACAGCGAACACTGAAGCTTTCTTT
.	TRBV5-4	.	TRBJ1-1	CASSLAVMATEAFF	TGTGCCAGCAGCTTGGCAGTCATGGCCACTGAAGCTTTCTTT
.	TRBV28	TRBD1	TRBJ1-2	CASRQGTYGYTF	TGTGCCAGCCGACAGGGGACCTATGGCTACACCTTC
.	TRBV6-6	.	TRBJ1-5	CASSYSTGLSNQPQHF	TGTGCCAGCAGTTACTCGACAGGACTTAGCAATCAGCCCCAGCATTTT
.	TRBV11-2	.	TRBJ2-7	CASSVLSYEQYF	TGTGCCAGCAGTGTCCTTTCCTACGAGCAGTACTTC
.	TRBV4-1	TRBD2	TRBJ2-5	CASGSGTSGLSETQYF	TGCGCCAGCGGTAGTGGGACTAGCGGTCTCTCAGAGACCCAGTACTTC
.	TRBV4-3	TRBD1	TRBJ2-1	CASSFRTGEAEQFF	TGCGCCAGCAGCTTCCGGACAGGCGAGGCTGAGCAGTTCTTC
.	TRBV7-6	TRBD1	TRBJ2-3	CASSPGTALSTDTQYF	TGTGCCAGCAGCCCCGGGACAGCCCTTAGCACAGATACGCAGTATTTT
.	TRBV7-6	.	TRBJ1-1	CASSLGQVNTEAFF	TGTGCCAGCAGCTTAGGTCAGGTGAACACTGAAGCTTTCTTT
.	TRBV7-2	.	TRBJ2-1	CASSSATGFYNEQFF	TGTGCCAGCAGCTCTGCTACAGGGTTCTACAATGAGCAGTTCTTC
.	TRBV29-1	TRBD2	TRBJ2-1	CSVEEPRGVNNEQFF	TGCAGCGTTGAAGAGCCCCGGGGGGTCAACAATGAGCAGTTCTTC
few	TRBV7-9	.	TRBJ1-1	CASSPTSFEAFF	TGTGCCAGCAGCCCGACAAGCTTTGAAGCTTTCTTT
few	TRBV28	.	TRBJ1-6	CASSVSRGGRSPLHF	TGTGCCAGCAGTGTATCCCGGGGGGGGCGTTCACCCCTCCACTTT
.	TRBV5-1	.	TRBJ2-5	CASSLAGETQYF	TGCGCCAGCAGCTTGGCCGGGGAGACCCAGTACTTC
.	TRBV5-1	.	TRBJ2-1	CASRRDRLSYNEQFF	TGCGCCAGCAGGCGGGACAGACTATCCTACAATGAGCAGTTCTTC
.	TRBV9	.	TRBJ1-3	CASSVAAGAYSGNTIYF	TGTGCCAGCAGCGTAGCAGCAGGTGCATACTCTGGAAACACCATATATTTT
.	TRBV10-1	TRBD2	TRBJ2-1	CASSEGTSGDNEQFF	TGCGCCAGCAGTGAGGGGACTAGCGGGGACAATGAGCAGTTCTTC
.	TRBV28	.	TRBJ2-5	CASRGQTLMGETQYF	TGTGCCAGCAGGGGCCAGACCCTGATGGGAGAGACCCAGTACTTC